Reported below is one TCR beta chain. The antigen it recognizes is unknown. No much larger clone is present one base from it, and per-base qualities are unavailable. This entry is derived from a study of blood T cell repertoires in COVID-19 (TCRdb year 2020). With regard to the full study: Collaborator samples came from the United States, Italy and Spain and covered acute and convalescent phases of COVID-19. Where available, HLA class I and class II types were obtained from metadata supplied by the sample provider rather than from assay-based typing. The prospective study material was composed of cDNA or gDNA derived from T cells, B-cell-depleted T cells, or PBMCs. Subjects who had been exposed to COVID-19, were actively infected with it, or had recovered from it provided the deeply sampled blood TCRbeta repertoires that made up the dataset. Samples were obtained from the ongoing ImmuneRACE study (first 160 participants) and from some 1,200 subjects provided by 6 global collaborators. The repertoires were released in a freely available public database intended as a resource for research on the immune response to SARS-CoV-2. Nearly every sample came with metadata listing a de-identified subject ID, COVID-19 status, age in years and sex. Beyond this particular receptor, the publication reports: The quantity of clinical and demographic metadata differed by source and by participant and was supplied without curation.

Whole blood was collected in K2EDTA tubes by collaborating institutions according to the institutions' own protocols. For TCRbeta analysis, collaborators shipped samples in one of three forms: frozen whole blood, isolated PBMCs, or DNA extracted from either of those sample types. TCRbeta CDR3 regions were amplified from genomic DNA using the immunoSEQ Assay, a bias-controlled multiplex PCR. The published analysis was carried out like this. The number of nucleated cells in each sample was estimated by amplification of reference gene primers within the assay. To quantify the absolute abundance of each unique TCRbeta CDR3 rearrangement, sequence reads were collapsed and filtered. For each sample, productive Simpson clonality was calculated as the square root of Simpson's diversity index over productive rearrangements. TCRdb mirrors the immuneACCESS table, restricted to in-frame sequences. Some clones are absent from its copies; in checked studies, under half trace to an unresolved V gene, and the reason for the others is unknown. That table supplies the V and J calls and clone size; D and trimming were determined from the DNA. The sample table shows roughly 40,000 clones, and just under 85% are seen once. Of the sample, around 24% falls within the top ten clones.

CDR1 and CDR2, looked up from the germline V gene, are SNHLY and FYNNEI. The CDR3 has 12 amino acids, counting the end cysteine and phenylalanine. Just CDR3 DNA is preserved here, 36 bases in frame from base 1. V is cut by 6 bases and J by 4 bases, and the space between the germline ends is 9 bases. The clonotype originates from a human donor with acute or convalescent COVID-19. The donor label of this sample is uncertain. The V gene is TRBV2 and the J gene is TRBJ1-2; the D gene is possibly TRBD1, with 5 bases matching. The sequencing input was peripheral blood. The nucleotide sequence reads TGTGCCAGCAGGCAGGGTTCCTATGGCTACACCTTC. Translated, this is CASRQGSYGYTF.